This T cell receptor beta chain was documented in a study of CD8+ T cells in alopecia areata. Investigators sorted PBMCs to obtain both CD4+ and CD8+ T cells. The germline V gene has CDR1 LNHNV and CDR2 YYDKDF (reference sequence). Trimming took 4 bases from V and 7 from J, leaving 14 bases between them. The CDR3 sequence is 14 residues long. This clone showed up just once. RNA was extracted and reverse transcribed into cDNA as the sequencing template. The method was immunoSEQ multiplex PCR; TCRdb's version includes in-frame clones alone and lacks a portion of them. This repertoire shows around 200,000 clones, 63% found once; its top ten account for about 1.5%.

This receptor was obtained from a human donor with alopecia areata. The sample consisted of CD4+ T cells sorted from blood, taken at week 0. This chain connects TRBV15 to TRBJ2-1; D gene ambiguous. CDR3 protein: CATSKDQTRNEQFF. The DNA of the CDR3 is TGTGCCACCAGCAAGGATCAAACCCGGAATGAGCAGTTCTTC.